These 20 T cell receptor beta chains originate from one sample sequenced in a study of T cell clusters in autoimmune cytopenias. One tube held mixed TRB-A and TRB-B primer pools for touch-down PCR. TCRdb reprocessed the multiplex PCR reads and reports one entry per CDR3 protein, with no DNA. This sample contains 6,000 to 8,000 distinct CDR3 sequences. Each sample's input was 250 to 300 ng genomic DNA, some 34,000 genome equivalents. The sample also formed part of further work on T cell repertoires in aging, cancer and after chemotherapy.

The sequencing input was peripheral blood. These receptors were obtained from a human donor in good health.

This chain uses TRBV19 with TRBJ1-6; TCRdb gives TRBD1 as the D gene, but with no DNA this cannot be confirmed. Germline values: CDR1 LNHDA, CDR2 SQIVND (reference sequence). This CDR3 has 15 residues. CDR3 residues: CASSSAGTGSWALHF.

V and J are TRBV5-1 and TRBJ2-3. CDR3 length: 15 amino acids. Germline V gene sequence: CDR1 SGHRS, CDR2 YFSETQ. The CDR3 sequence is CASSLVVARTDTQYF.

This clonotype is called large based on its frequency. The rearrangement links TRBV29-1 to TRBJ2-1. Per the germline V gene, CDR1 is SQVTM and CDR2 is ANQGSEA. The CDR3 is 12 residues long. This CDR3 is CSADGSYNEQFF.

The chain links TRBV15 to TRBJ1-4. The CDR3 has 15 residues. CDR1 is LNHNV and CDR2 is YYDKDF in the germline V gene (reference sequence). CDR3: CATSRDGQENEKLFF.

The chain joins TRBV12-3 or TRBV12-4 to TRBJ2-7; there is no DNA to check the TCRdb D call of TRBD2. The CDR3 is made up of 14 amino acids. The CDR3 loop reads CASTRRGGPYEQYF.

This CDR3 reads CASSAGTGFTDTQYF. The genes are TRBV18 and TRBJ2-3; TCRdb gives TRBD1 as the D gene, but with no DNA this cannot be confirmed. The germline CDR1 and CDR2 sequences are KGHSH and LQKENI. CDR3 size: 15 residues. The full variable domain, rest sourced from reference TRBV18 and TRBJ2-3, is NAGVMQNPRHLVRRRGQEARLRCSPMKGHSHVYWYRQLPEEGLKFMVYLQKENIIDESGMPKERFSAEFPKEGPSILRIQQVVRGDSAAYFCASSAGTGFTDTQYFGPGTRLTVL.

The chain is built from TRBV19 and TRBJ2-1; TCRdb's D call, TRBD1, is unchecked because there is no DNA. Germline CDR1 LNHDA, CDR2 SQIVND (reference sequence). The CDR3 contains 12 residues. The CDR3 spells CASGTGYDEQFF.

This chain joins TRBV6-5 and TRBJ2-2; TCRdb's assignment of TRBD1 cannot be checked, as there is no DNA. The CDR3 is 16 amino acids. Germline V gene data show CDR1 as MNHEY and CDR2 as SVGAGI. CDR3 amino acids: CASSYSQGSWAGELFF.

This rearrangement joins TRBV4-2 to TRBJ2-2; the TCRdb D gene call, TRBD2, has no DNA to confirm it. The CDR3 has 14 residues. Germline CDR1 and CDR2: LGHNA and YNFKEQ. Here the CDR3 reads CASTRERNTGELFF.

The rearrangement uses TRBV19 and TRBJ1-6; the D gene TCRdb calls, TRBD1, cannot be checked with no DNA. The CDR3 runs 15 residues. Germline V CDR1 and CDR2: LNHDA, SQIVND (reference sequence). The CDR3: CASSSSDRYNSPLHF.

This clonotype is identified as medium-sized (0.01 to 0.1%) from frequency. The gene calls are TRBV5-5 and TRBJ1-6; without DNA, the TCRdb call of TRBD1 cannot be checked. The CDR3 has 15 amino acids. Germline V gene lookup returns CDR1 SGHKS and CDR2 YYEKEE (reference sequence). CDR3 residues: CASSLKGLNNSPLHF.

This clonotype counts as medium-sized by frequency. The J gene is TRBJ2-7, the V gene TRBV11-1; TCRdb lists TRBD1, though no DNA is available to test this call. CDR1 is SGHAT and CDR2 is FQDESV in the germline V gene (reference sequence). The CDR3 loop spans 13 amino acids. The CDR3: CASSLGTTYEQYF. Filled out from reference TRBV11-1 and TRBJ2-7, the complete variable domain reads EAEVAQSPRYKITEKSQAVAFWCDPISGHATLYWYRQILGQGPELLVQFQDESVVDDSQLPKDRFSAERLKGVDSTLKIQPAELGDSAMYLCASSLGTTYEQYFGPGTRLTVT.

This chain links TRBV18 with TRBJ1-2; TCRdb picks TRBD1, but there is no DNA to check that call. This CDR3 is 15 amino acids long. CDR1 is KGHSH and CDR2 is LQKENI in the germline V gene. CDR3: CASSAKTGDNYGYTF.

The CDR3 region is CASKQGTGELFF. The chain employs TRBV6-5 and TRBJ2-2; TCRdb gives TRBD1 as the D gene, but with no DNA this cannot be confirmed. CDR3 size: 12 residues. Germline CDR1 MNHEY, CDR2 SVGAGI.

The rearrangement uses TRBV12-3 or TRBV12-4 and TRBJ1-2. CDR3 length equals 15 residues. The CDR3 loop is CASSLNGRANYGYTF.

This chain links TRBV19 with TRBJ1-5. Per the germline V gene, CDR1 is LNHDA and CDR2 is SQIVND (reference sequence). The CDR3 has 15 amino acids. The CDR3 spells CASSLGEAGNQPQHF.

The chain recombines TRBV6-6 with TRBJ2-3; with no DNA, the TCRdb D assignment of TRBD1 cannot be verified. This CDR3 has 12 residues. Germline V CDR1 and CDR2: MNHNY, SVGAGI (reference sequence). CDR3 amino acids: CAIHEPPETQYF.

The V call is TRBV10-3, the J call TRBJ2-5; absent DNA, TCRdb's TRBD1 call cannot be checked. The CDR3 loop spans 15 amino acids. Germline CDR1 and CDR2: ENHRY and SYGVKD. The CDR3 here is CAISGSYGAGETQYF.

V is TRBV15 and J is TRBJ1-2. Germline loops: CDR1 LNHNV, CDR2 YYDKDF (reference sequence). The CDR3 has 13 residues. Here the CDR3 reads CATSREVNYGYTF.

This chain connects TRBV5-4 to TRBJ2-5; TCRdb lists TRBD2, though no DNA is available to test this call. This CDR3 comprises 16 residues. Germline V CDR1 and CDR2: SGHNT, YYREEE (reference sequence). The CDR3: CASSFLTSGDQETQYF. Full variable domain (rest looked up from reference TRBV5-4 and TRBJ2-5): ETGVTQSPTHLIKTRGQQVTLRCSSQSGHNTVSWYQQALGQGPQFIFQYYREEENGRGNFPPRFSGLQFPNYSSELNVNALELDDSALYLCASSFLTSGDQETQYFGPGTRLLVL.